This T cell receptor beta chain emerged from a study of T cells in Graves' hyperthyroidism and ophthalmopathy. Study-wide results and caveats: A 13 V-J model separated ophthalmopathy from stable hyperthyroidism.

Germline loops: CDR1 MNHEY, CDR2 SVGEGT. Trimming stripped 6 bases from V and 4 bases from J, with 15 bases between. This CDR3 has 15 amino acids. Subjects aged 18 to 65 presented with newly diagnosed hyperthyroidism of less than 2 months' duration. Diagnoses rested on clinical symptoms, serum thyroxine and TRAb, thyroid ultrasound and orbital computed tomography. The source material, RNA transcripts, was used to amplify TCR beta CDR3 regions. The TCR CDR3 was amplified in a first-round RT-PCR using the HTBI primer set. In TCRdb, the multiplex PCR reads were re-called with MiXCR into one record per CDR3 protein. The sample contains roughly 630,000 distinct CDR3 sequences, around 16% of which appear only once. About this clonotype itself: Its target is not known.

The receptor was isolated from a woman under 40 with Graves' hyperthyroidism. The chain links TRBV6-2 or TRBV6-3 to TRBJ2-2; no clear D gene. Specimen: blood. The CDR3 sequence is CASRSPGLLTGELFF. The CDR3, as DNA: TGTGCCAGCAGGTCTCCGGGCCTACTCACCGGGGAGCTGTTTTTT.